This T cell receptor beta chain was found in a study of OX40 agonist ivuxolimab in advanced cancers. The assay was immunoSEQ multiplex PCR, and TCRdb's table has in-frame clones only and misses some. Among around 10,000 clones, 70% to 85% were seen once, and the ten largest hold approximately 15%. V gave up 8 bases and J gave up 4 bases, with 12 bases separating them. The CDR3 sequence is 12 residues long. Notes on the study in general: Partial responders treated at 0.1-3.0 mg/kg exhibited clonal expansion among the lowest measured. Expanded clones tended on average to be more numerous among CD8+ T cells than CD4+.

This clone was found once. What it binds is unknown. The gene calls are TRBV5-3 and TRBJ1-2; the D gene is possibly TRBD1 (5 bases). Being an ORF, TRBV5-3 has a function that is uncertain. The sequencing here drew on CD4+ or CD8+ T cells sorted from blood, taken in a trial of the OX40 agonist ivuxolimab. The receptor was derived from an adult with an advanced solid tumor such as melanoma, head and neck, liver or kidney cancer. The CDR3 here is CASSPGAYGYTF. CDR3 bases: TGTGCCAGCAGCCCTGGGGCCTATGGCTACACCTTC.